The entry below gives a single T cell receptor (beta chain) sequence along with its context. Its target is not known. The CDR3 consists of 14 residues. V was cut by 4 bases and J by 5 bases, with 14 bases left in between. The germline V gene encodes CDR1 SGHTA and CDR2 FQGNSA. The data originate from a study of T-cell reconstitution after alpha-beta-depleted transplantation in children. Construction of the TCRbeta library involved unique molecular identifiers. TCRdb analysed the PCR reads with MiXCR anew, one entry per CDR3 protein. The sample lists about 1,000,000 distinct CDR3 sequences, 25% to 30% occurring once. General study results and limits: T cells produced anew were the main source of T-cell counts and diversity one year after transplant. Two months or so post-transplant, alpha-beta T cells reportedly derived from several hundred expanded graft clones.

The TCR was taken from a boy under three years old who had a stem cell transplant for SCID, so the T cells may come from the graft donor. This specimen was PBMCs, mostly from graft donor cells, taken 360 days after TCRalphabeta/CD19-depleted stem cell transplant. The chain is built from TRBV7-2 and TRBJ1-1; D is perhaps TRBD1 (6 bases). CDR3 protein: CASSSQGWKTEAFF. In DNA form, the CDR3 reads TGTGCCAGCAGCTCGCAGGGGTGGAAGACTGAAGCTTTCTTT. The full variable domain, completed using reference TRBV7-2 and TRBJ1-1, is GAGVSQSPSNKVTEKGKDVELRCDPISGHTALYWYRQSLGQGLEFLIYFQGNSAPDKSGLPSDRFSAERTGGSVSTLTIQRTQQEDSAVYLCASSSQGWKTEAFFGQGTRLTVV.